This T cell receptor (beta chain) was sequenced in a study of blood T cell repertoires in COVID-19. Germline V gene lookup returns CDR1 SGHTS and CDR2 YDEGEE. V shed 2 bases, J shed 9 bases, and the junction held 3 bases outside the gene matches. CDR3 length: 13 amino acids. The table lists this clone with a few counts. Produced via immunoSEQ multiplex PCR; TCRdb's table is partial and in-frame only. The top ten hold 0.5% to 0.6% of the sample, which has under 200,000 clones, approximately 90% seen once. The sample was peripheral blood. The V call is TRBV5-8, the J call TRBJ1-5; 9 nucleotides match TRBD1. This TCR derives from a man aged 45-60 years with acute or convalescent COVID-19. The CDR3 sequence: CASSFDRGGPQHF. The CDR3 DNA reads TGTGCCAGCAGCTTTGACAGGGGGGGGCCCCAGCATTTT.